This record covers a single T cell receptor (beta chain). The sample comes from a study of blood T cell repertoires in COVID-19. Turning to the study itself: PBMCs, B-cell-depleted T cells, or T cells were the source of the cDNA or gDNA that made up the material.

This CDR3 region has 16 residues. Assay used: immunoSEQ multiplex PCR; TCRdb lists only in-frame clones, some missing. Of approximately 150,000 clones listed, approximately 84% are singletons. V and J are TRBV21-1 and TRBJ2-2; the table calls TRBD1, which could not be checked here. TRBV21-1 is tagged as a pseudogene. Specimen: peripheral blood. The TCR originated in a woman older than 75 with COVID-19, enrolled during active disease. CDR3 protein: CASRDGQGKRTGELFF. As DNA, the CDR3 is TGTGCCAGCAGAGACGGACAGGGTAAGAGGACCGGGGAGCTGTTTTTT.